This is a list of T cell receptor beta chains from one sample in a study of T cells after posttransplantation cyclophosphamide. Only in-frame clones appear in the TCRdb table, and some are missing; sequencing was by immunoSEQ multiplex PCR. The sample records some 47,000 clones, roughly 86% being singletons. Sequences were obtained from PBMCs. The receptors stem from a man aged 25-45 years with a blood cancer, CMV-positive, and with a related stem cell donor. Both conserved end residues are part of each CDR3. The D gene is left open where the match is weak. Expanded clones are given a class, and other clones once, few, many or no size at all.

V	size	J	D	CDR3	DNA
TRBV7-8	NA	TRBJ2-1	TRBD2	CASPGGYPISYNEQFF	TGTGCCAGCCCGGGAGGGTACCCCATTTCCTACAATGAGCAGTTCTTC
TRBV4-1	NA	TRBJ2-1	TRBD2	CASSQGRTSPHNEQFF	TGCGCCAGCAGCCAAGGGAGGACTAGCCCCCACAATGAGCAGTTCTTC
TRBV29-1	NA	TRBJ2-3	NA	CSVQDRLTDTQYF	TGCAGCGTCCAAGACAGGCTCACAGATACGCAGTATTTT
TRBV28	NA	TRBJ1-1	TRBD1	CASSKRQGAMTEAFF	TGTGCCAGCTCGAAGAGACAGGGGGCGATGACTGAAGCTTTCTTT
TRBV7-2	NA	TRBJ2-1	TRBD2	CASSQRLAGGPDEQFF	TGTGCCAGCAGCCAGCGACTAGCGGGAGGGCCGGATGAGCAGTTCTTC
TRBV27	NA	TRBJ2-5	TRBD1	CASRAPTGFDRETQYF	TGTGCCAGCAGGGCACCGACAGGGTTTGACCGGGAGACCCAGTACTTC
TRBV4-2	NA	TRBJ1-1	NA	CASSQDPKVTEAFF	TGTGCCAGCAGCCAAGATCCTAAAGTCACTGAAGCTTTCTTT
TRBV29-1	NA	TRBJ1-3	TRBD1	CSVGQGGNTIYF	TGCAGCGTCGGACAGGGAGGAAACACCATATATTTT
TRBV7-8	NA	TRBJ2-1	NA	CASSLGEQFF	TGTGCCAGCAGCTTGGGCGAGCAGTTCTTC
TRBV7-8	NA	TRBJ2-3	TRBD2	CASSLARSKFSGSSPWTDTQYF	TGTGCCAGCAGCTTAGCCCGCTCAAAATTTAGCGGGAGTAGTCCCTGGACAGATACGCAGTATTTT
TRBV6-1	few	TRBJ2-3	TRBD2	CASSGGPGSGRPDTQYF	TGTGCCAGCAGTGGTGGGCCCGGTAGCGGGAGGCCAGATACGCAGTATTTT
TRBV2	few	TRBJ2-7	TRBD2	CASSRGSSGRIEQYF	TGTGCCAGCAGCCGAGGGTCTAGCGGGAGAATCGAGCAGTACTTC
TRBV5-6	NA	TRBJ1-2	TRBD1	CASSAGTGGYGYTF	TGTGCCAGCAGCGCGGGGACAGGGGGCTATGGCTACACCTTC
TRBV19	NA	TRBJ1-3	NA	CASIPLGAGESGNTIYF	TGTGCCAGTATCCCCCTAGGGGCAGGGGAGTCTGGAAACACCATATATTTT
TRBV7-3	NA	TRBJ2-3	NA	CASSLGVTVGGRGTDTQYF	TGTGCCAGCAGCTTAGGAGTAACCGTGGGGGGGCGCGGCACAGATACGCAGTATTTT
TRBV5-1	few	TRBJ2-1	TRBD2	CASSLVARGLAGDEQFF	TGCGCCAGCAGCTTGGTGGCACGGGGACTAGCGGGTGATGAGCAGTTCTTC
TRBV4-3	NA	TRBJ1-2	NA	CASSQDEEVLGGYTF	TGCGCCAGCAGCCAAGATGAAGAGGTGCTGGGTGGCTACACCTTC
TRBV5-1	NA	TRBJ2-1	TRBD2	CASSLAAQAGLEDEQFF	TGCGCCAGCAGCTTGGCGGCCCAAGCGGGACTGGAGGATGAGCAGTTCTTC
TRBV7-6	NA	TRBJ1-1	NA	CASSLGGEGVTEAFF	TGTGCCAGCAGCTTAGGTGGGGAGGGAGTCACTGAAGCTTTCTTT
TRBV6-1	once	TRBJ1-1	NA	CASTPPVNTEAFF	TGTGCCAGCACCCCTCCGGTGAACACTGAAGCTTTCTTT
TRBV5-1	NA	TRBJ2-6	TRBD2	CASSLGGGSGANVLTF	TGCGCCAGCAGCTTGGGGGGGGGCTCTGGGGCCAACGTCCTGACTTTC
TRBV28	NA	TRBJ2-7	NA	CASSFGLTGLSYEQYF	TGTGCCAGCAGTTTCGGCCTAACTGGACTCTCCTACGAGCAGTACTTC
TRBV28	once	TRBJ2-5	NA	CASSTTSLGTQYF	TGTGCCAGCAGCACCACTAGCTTGGGGACCCAGTACTTC
TRBV4-1	NA	TRBJ2-4	TRBD2	CASSQDPFSGTSLTKNIQYF	TGCGCCAGCAGCCAAGATCCTTTTTCCGGGACTAGCTTAACCAAAAACATTCAGTACTTC
TRBV2	NA	TRBJ1-5	TRBD1	CASSRQGATSNQPQHF	TGTGCCAGCAGTAGACAGGGGGCGACTAGCAATCAGCCCCAGCATTTT
TRBV29-1	NA	TRBJ2-2	NA	CSVDSYTGELFF	TGCAGCGTTGACTCCTACACCGGGGAGCTGTTTTTT
TRBV4-3	NA	TRBJ2-1	NA	CASSQDSDSEQFF	TGCGCCAGCAGCCAAGATAGTGACTCTGAGCAGTTCTTC
TRBV7-2	NA	TRBJ2-2	NA	CASSLASTNTGELFF	TGTGCCAGCAGCTTAGCTTCTACGAACACCGGGGAGCTGTTTTTT
TRBV4-3	NA	TRBJ1-2	NA	CASSQGVSVGGDRGYTF	TGCGCCAGCAGCCAAGGGGTCTCGGTAGGGGGAGATCGTGGCTACACCTTC
TRBV5-4	NA	TRBJ2-3	NA	CASSSGFDGTQYF	TGTGCCAGTAGTTCAGGGTTTGACGGAACGCAGTATTTT
TRBV4-2	NA	TRBJ2-1	NA	CASSQGVAEPSYNEQFF	TGTGCCAGCAGCCAAGGGGTAGCGGAGCCTTCCTACAATGAGCAGTTCTTC
TRBV5-5	NA	TRBJ2-7	NA	CATKATLLSYEQYF	TGTGCCACCAAAGCTACGCTCTTGTCGTATGAGCAGTACTTC
TRBV5-1	NA	TRBJ2-3	TRBD2	CASSQVRGSGTDTQYF	TGCGCCAGCAGCCAAGTTCGCGGGAGCGGCACAGATACGCAGTATTTT
TRBV2	NA	TRBJ1-1	NA	CASSEEQGNTEAFF	TGTGCCAGCAGTGAAGAACAGGGAAACACTGAAGCTTTCTTT
TRBV2	NA	TRBJ2-7	NA	CASSPAETYEQYF	TGTGCCAGCAGTCCAGCGGAGACCTACGAGCAGTACTTC
TRBV28	NA	TRBJ1-2	NA	CASSTLAYGYTF	TGTGCCAGCAGTACGCTGGCCTATGGCTACACCTTC
TRBV4-1	NA	TRBJ2-7	NA	CASSPEGPQNSYEQYF	TGCGCCAGCAGCCCGGAGGGACCTCAAAACTCCTACGAGCAGTACTTC
TRBV6-7	few	TRBJ1-2	NA	CASSYPDRNPYGYTF	TGTGCCAGCAGTTACCCAGACAGAAACCCCTATGGCTACACCTTC
TRBV7-9	NA	TRBJ1-3	NA	CASSRAGPSGNTIYF	TGTGCCAGCAGCCGAGCGGGACCCTCTGGAAACACCATATATTTT
TRBV4-1	NA	TRBJ1-2	NA	CASSQEARRYTF	TGCGCCAGCAGCCAAGAAGCGCGGCGGTACACCTTC
TRBV5-4	NA	TRBJ1-2	TRBD1	CASSVDPGQALYYTF	TGTGCCAGCAGCGTGGACCCGGGACAGGCCCTTTACTACACCTTC
TRBV18	NA	TRBJ1-1	TRBD1	CASSPSSDRGSMNRWTEAFF	TGTGCCAGCTCACCTTCGTCCGACAGGGGCTCCATGAATAGGTGGACTGAAGCTTTCTTT
TRBV27	NA	TRBJ2-4	NA	CASSLMLGGIQYF	TGTGCCAGCAGTTTAATGTTAGGGGGCATTCAGTACTTC
TRBV7-7	NA	TRBJ2-3	NA	CASSLSAKEDTQYF	TGTGCTAGCAGCTTGTCAGCGAAAGAAGATACGCAGTATTTT